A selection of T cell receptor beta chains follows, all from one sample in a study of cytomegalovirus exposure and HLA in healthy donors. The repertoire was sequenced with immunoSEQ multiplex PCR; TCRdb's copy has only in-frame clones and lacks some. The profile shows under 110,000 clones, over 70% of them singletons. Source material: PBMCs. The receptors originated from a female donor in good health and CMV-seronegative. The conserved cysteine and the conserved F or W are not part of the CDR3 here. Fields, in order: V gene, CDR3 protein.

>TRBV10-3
ATAGQATNTNYGYT
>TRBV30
AWETGEATYEQY
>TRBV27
ASRPAGTVNYGYT
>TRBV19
ASSIGSRGTEAF
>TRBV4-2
ASSHEGQYSNQPQH
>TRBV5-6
ASSKTGVGEKLF
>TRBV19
ASSIGLAGSSVYEQY
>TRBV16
ASSQYQGIGETQY
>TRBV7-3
ASSKGRDSFNEQF
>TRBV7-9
ASSLVGDRGPYNEQF
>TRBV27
ASSFDRQNYGYT
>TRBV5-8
ASSLGQGSEAF
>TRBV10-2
ASASLRGTGQGYNEQF
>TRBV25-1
ASSDRSGRGETQY
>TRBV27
ASSRTVGSTEAF
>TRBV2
ASLGAGDPYEQY
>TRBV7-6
ASSLARGGGGVYNEQF
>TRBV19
ASSTREGNEQF
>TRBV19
ASSNRQGIYGYT
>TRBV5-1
ASSLVGAGTSPLH
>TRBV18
ASSPLNGMTALNEQF
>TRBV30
AWDRERENEKLF
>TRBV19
ASSPQTGRQETQY
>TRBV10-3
AISESLAVGDTGELF
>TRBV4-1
ASSQDPRANQPQH
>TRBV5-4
ASTPGGQGRLAEAF
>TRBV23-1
ASSPLSGGTGELF
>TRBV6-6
ASSFPRQGEGEKLF